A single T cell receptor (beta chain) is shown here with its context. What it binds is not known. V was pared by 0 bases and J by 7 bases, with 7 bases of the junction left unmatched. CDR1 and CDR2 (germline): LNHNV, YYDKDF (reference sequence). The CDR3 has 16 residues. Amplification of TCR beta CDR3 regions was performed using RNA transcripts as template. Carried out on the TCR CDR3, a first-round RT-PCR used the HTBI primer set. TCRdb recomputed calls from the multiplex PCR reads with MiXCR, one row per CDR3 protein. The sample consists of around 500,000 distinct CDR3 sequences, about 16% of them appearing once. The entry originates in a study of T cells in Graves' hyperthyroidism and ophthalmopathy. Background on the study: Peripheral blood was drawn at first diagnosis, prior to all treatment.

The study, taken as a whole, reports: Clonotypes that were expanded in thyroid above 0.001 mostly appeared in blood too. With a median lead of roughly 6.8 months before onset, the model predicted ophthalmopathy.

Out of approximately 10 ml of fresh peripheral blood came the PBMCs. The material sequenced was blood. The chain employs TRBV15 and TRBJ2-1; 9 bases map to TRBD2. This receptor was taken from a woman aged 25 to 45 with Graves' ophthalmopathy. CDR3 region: CATSRDLAGAKNEQFF. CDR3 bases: TGTGCCACCAGCAGAGATTTAGCGGGAGCTAAAAATGAGCAGTTCTTC.